This T cell receptor (beta chain) comes out of a study of blood T cells in healthy people across ages. The V gene's germline CDR1 is SEHNR and CDR2 FQNEAQ (reference sequence). V shed 3 bases and J shed 4 bases, with 13 bases lying between them. CDR3 length: 15 amino acids. Alongside a J-beta primer mix, a sample-barcoded 5' primer served in a second PCR lasting 7 to 11 cycles. Carrying 12 random nucleotides, a template-switch adaptor labeled each individual cDNA molecule. One entry per CDR3 protein results from TCRdb running MiXCR on the 5' RACE reads. Counted here are around 700,000 distinct CDR3 sequences, approximately 25% occurring once; the ten biggest clones make up more than 7.5%. The same sample was also studied in work on T cells of mothers and their children. That report adds: When mothers and children were related, their normalized repertoire overlap, which was always slightly higher, did not differ significantly from that of unrelated pairs.

This sequence originates from a boy aged 5-17 years in good health. Sequenced input: blood. This rearrangement joins TRBV7-9 to TRBJ2-1; D not resolved. The CDR3 sequence is CASSFFSPRYNEQFF. CDR3 DNA: TGTGCCAGCAGCTTTTTTTCACCCCGTTACAATGAGCAGTTCTTC.